The subject of this entry is one T cell receptor (beta chain). Original processing methods: Amplified reference gene primers provided the basis for estimating nucleated cell counts. TCRdb's copy holds only in-frame clones and misses some; the assay was immunoSEQ multiplex PCR. That table is the source of V, J and clone size, and D and trimming were worked out from the DNA. The sample yields approximately 190,000 clones, more than 75% seen once. The data were taken from a study of blood T cell repertoires in COVID-19. Study context: Donors in the United States, Italy and Spain gave samples during acute or convalescent COVID-19. From T cells, B-cell-depleted T cells, or PBMCs came the material, which was cDNA or gDNA.

This CDR3 is built from 15 residues. V shed 6 bases, J shed 3 bases, and the junction held 8 bases outside the gene matches. CDR1 LNHDA and CDR2 SQIVND come from the germline V gene (reference sequence). This receptor was taken from a man aged 80 or over with acute or convalescent COVID-19. The chain uses TRBV19 and TRBJ1-5, with 7 bases identical to TRBD1. The sequenced sample consisted of peripheral blood. The CDR3 DNA sequence: TGTGCCAGTAGATCTACAGGGGTGAACAATCAGCCCCAGCATTTT. Residues: CASRSTGVNNQPQHF. Supplemented by reference TRBV19 and TRBJ1-5, the full variable domain reads DGGITQSPKYLFRKEGQNVTLSCEQNLNHDAMYWYRQDPGQGLRLIYYSQIVNDFQKGDIAEGYSVSREKKESFPLTVTSAQKNPTAFYLCASRSTGVNNQPQHFGDGTRLSIL.